The 8 T cell receptor beta chains presented below share a single source sample, sequenced in a study of cytomegalovirus exposure and HLA in healthy donors. The study ran its PCR with 60 Vbeta and 13 Jbeta primers. Produced via immunoSEQ multiplex PCR; TCRdb's table is partial and in-frame only. The table lists about 170,000 clones, approximately 70% of them singletons. Sequences were obtained from PBMCs. The receptors originated from a woman aged 18-35 years in good health and CMV-seropositive.

This clone was observed once. V and J are TRBV5-1 and TRBJ1-6, with D perhaps matching TRBD1 (6 bases). The V end lost 2 bases, the J end lost 6 bases, and 12 bases lay between the germline ends. The CDR3 is 15 amino acids. Germline CDR1 SGHRS, CDR2 YFSETQ. In DNA form, the CDR3 reads TGCGCCAGCAGCTTAGGACAGACGGGTAATTCACCCCTCCACTTT. Translated, it gives CASSLGQTGNSPLHF.

This chain connects TRBV6-5 to TRBJ2-5, with 8 bases matching TRBD2. The CDR3 has 16 amino acids. Germline trimming cut 4 bases from V and 5 bases from J; bases unmatched to any gene: 12. CDR1 and CDR2 from the germline V gene are MNHEY and SVGAGI. CDR3 in amino acids: CASSFPRGAGLETQYF. In nucleotides, the CDR3 is TGTGCCAGCAGTTTCCCGCGGGGGGCCGGATTGGAGACCCAGTACTTC.

The V and J genes are TRBV15 and TRBJ1-1; possibly TRBD1 for D (5 bases). V was shortened by 0 bases and J by 11 bases, with 19 bases between the two germline ends. CDR1 and CDR2 from the germline V gene are LNHNV and YYDKDF (reference sequence). The CDR3 runs to 15 residues. CDR3 coding DNA: TGTGCCACCAGCAGAGATCGGTCACCGGGGGTTGAGGCTTTCTTT. Residues: CATSRDRSPGVEAFF.

A remark on this clone: Here the CDR3 omits its conserved ending phenylalanine or tryptophan, so a read error is the likely source. The rearrangement links TRBV7-6 to TRBJ2-7; D uncertain. V lost 5 bases, J lost 4 bases, and 15 bases lay in between. Germline lookup yields CDR1 SGHVS and CDR2 FNYEAQ. The length of the CDR3 is 14 residues. The CDR3 here is CASSPTSARYEQYL. CDR3 nucleotide sequence: TGTGCCAGCAGCCCAACTTCGGCCAGGTACGAGCAGTACCTC.

This clone was seen more than once but under ten times. The rearrangement joins TRBV5-5 to TRBJ1-1; 7 bases are shared with TRBD1. The CDR3 extends over 16 amino acids. Germline CDR1 reads SGHKS; CDR2 reads YYEKEE (reference sequence). After removal of 2 bases from V and 2 bases from J, the junction contained 9 bases not matched to a gene. CDR3 in DNA: TGTGCCAGCAGCTTTCAATCGACAGGGACAAACACTGAAGCTTTCTTT. Its translation is CASSFQSTGTNTEAFF.

The rearrangement joins TRBV4-3 to TRBJ2-1; 9 nucleotides match TRBD1. V was clipped by 0 bases and J by 6 bases; unmatched bases: 6. The V gene's germline CDR1 is LGHNA and CDR2 YSLEER. The CDR3 totals 16 residues. CDR3 sequence: CASSQDGTGTLNEQFF. The CDR3, as DNA: TGCGCCAGCAGCCAAGACGGGACAGGGACACTCAATGAGCAGTTCTTC.

The CDR3 protein is CASSFTGADTQYF. In nucleotides, the CDR3 is TGTGCCAGCAGCTTTACGGGGGCAGATACGCAGTATTTT. The chain recombines TRBV5-6 with TRBJ2-3; D perhaps matches TRBD2 (6 bases). Germline V gene sequence: CDR1 SGHDT, CDR2 YYEEEE. This CDR3 spans 13 amino acids. Trimming stripped 2 bases from V and 4 bases from J, with 8 bases between.

The rearrangement uses TRBV13 and TRBJ1-6; maybe TRBD1 (6 bases). V lost 9 bases, J lost 7 bases, and 7 bases lay in between. The V gene's germline CDR1 is PRHDT and CDR2 FYEKMQ (reference sequence). The CDR3 runs to 11 residues. CDR3 DNA: TGTGCCAGTCAGGGGAATTCACCCCTCCACTTT. Its protein product is CASQGNSPLHF.